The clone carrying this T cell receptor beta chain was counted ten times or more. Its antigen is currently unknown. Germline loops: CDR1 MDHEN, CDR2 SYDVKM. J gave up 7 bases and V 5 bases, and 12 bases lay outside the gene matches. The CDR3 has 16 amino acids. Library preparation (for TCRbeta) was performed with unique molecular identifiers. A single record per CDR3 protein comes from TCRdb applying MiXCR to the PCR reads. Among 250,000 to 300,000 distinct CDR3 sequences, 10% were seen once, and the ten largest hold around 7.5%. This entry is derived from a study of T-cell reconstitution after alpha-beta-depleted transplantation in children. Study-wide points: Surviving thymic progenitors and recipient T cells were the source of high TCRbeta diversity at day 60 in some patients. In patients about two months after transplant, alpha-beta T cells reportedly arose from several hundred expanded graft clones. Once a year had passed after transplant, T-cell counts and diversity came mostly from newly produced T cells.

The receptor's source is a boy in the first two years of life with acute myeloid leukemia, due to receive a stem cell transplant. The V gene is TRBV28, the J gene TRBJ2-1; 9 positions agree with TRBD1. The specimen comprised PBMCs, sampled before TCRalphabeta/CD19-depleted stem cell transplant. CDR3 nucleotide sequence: TGTGCCAGCAGTCCCCAGGGACAGGGTTTTAGAAATGAGCAGTTCTTC. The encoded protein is CASSPQGQGFRNEQFF.